The 32 T cell receptor beta chains reported below all come from one sample, sequenced in a study of beta chain features in type 1 diabetes. Study results and limitations: In all four CD4+ subsets, TCRB CDR3 length was significantly, moderately reduced in type 1 diabetes.

Of the isolated RNA, all was reverse transcribed, and so the sequenced material was expressed TCRB transcripts. Method: immunoSEQ multiplex PCR; TCRdb's copy keeps in-frame clones and lacks some. The data contain some 240,000 clones, 16% of them singletons. Antigens of these TCRs are unknown. The material sequenced was naive CD4+ T cells from blood. Receptors originate from a man aged 25 to 40 with type 1 diabetes.

J is TRBJ2-7 and V is TRBV7-2; 8 positions match TRBD1. Losses at the gene ends were 4 bases for V and 0 bases for J; bases not matched to a gene: 5. The CDR3 loop spans 15 amino acids. Germline lookup yields CDR1 SGHTA and CDR2 FQGNSA. CDR3 DNA: TGTGCCAGCAGCTCAGGGGGACAGGTCTCCTACGAGCAGTACTTC. Translated: CASSSGGQVSYEQYF.

This clone occurred a few times. The rearrangement joins TRBV18 to TRBJ2-7; D is perhaps TRBD1 (5 bases). The V gene's germline CDR1 is KGHSH and CDR2 LQKENI. CDR3 length: 14 residues. V was shortened by 3 bases and J by 0 bases, with 9 bases between the two germline ends. The CDR3 DNA sequence: TGTGCCAGCTCACCTTCCAGGGACTCCTACGAGCAGTACTTC. Amino acid sequence: CASSPSRDSYEQYF.

The DNA for the CDR3 is TGTGCCAGCAGGACGGGACAGGGAGTGTACAATGAGCAGTTCTTC. This sequence encodes CASRTGQGVYNEQFF. The chain joins TRBV27 to TRBJ2-1, with 9 bases aligning to TRBD1. From germline, CDR1 is MNHEY and CDR2 SMNVEV (reference sequence). This CDR3 comprises 15 residues. V was clipped by 6 bases and J by 4 bases; unmatched bases: 7.

This sequence joins TRBV5-1 and TRBJ2-5; tentatively, D is TRBD2 (6 bases). The CDR3 contains 13 residues. CDR1 is SGHRS and CDR2 is YFSETQ in the germline V gene. The germline V and J ends were trimmed by 4 bases and 2 bases, with 9 bases remaining between them. CDR3 coding DNA: TGCGCCAGCAGCGACAGCGGGCAAGAGACCCAGTACTTC. Its protein is CASSDSGQETQYF.

The chain combines TRBV7-2 with TRBJ2-5; the D is unclear. The V gene lost 1 base and the J gene lost 8 bases, with 11 bases spanning the gap. Germline CDR1 is SGHTA and CDR2 is FQGNSA. The CDR3 length is 13 residues. CDR3: CASSLGTLITQYF. The CDR3 nucleotides are TGTGCCAGCAGCTTAGGAACTCTCATCACCCAGTACTTC.

The chain joins TRBV4-2 to TRBJ2-7; 11 nucleotides agree with TRBD1. Germline CDR1 LGHNA, CDR2 YNFKEQ. Trimming removed 7 bases from V and 2 bases from J; junction bases left unmatched: 7. The CDR3 is 15 amino acids. The CDR3 DNA reads as TGTGCCAGCACTATCGGACAGGGGGCTCCCTACGAGCAGTACTTC. Its translation is CASTIGQGAPYEQYF.

This clone has just a few counts. This chain uses TRBV6-6 with TRBJ2-5, with 10 bases that match TRBD2. The CDR3 spans 14 residues. J gave up 5 bases and V 5 bases, and 5 bases lay outside the gene matches. CDR1 MNHNY and CDR2 SVGAGI come from the germline V gene (reference sequence). The CDR3 sequence is CASSPQTSGETQYF. In DNA, the CDR3 is TGTGCCAGCAGTCCACAGACTAGCGGGGAGACCCAGTACTTC.

Turning to this clone: The junction does not match germline at one end; this may be a read error. This sequence joins TRBV29-1 and TRBJ2-2; 12 nucleotides align to TRBD1. There are 14 residues in the CDR3. The V gene's germline CDR1 is SQVTM and CDR2 ANQGSEA. Here the CDR3 reads CSVEGTGGIGELVF. The CDR3, as DNA: TGCAGCGTTGAGGGGACAGGGGGCATCGGGGAGCTGGTTTTT.

J is TRBJ1-3 and V is TRBV13; D is unclear. The CDR3 consists of 13 residues. Trimming stripped 3 bases from V and 0 bases from J, with 3 bases between. Germline assignment: CDR1 PRHDT and CDR2 FYEKMQ (reference sequence). The CDR3 DNA sequence: TGTGCCAGCAGCTTCGGCTCTGGAAACACCATATATTTT. Residues: CASSFGSGNTIYF. The full variable domain, with the rest looked up from reference TRBV13 and TRBJ1-3, is AAGVIQSPRHLIKEKRETATLKCYPIPRHDTVYWYQQGPGQDPQFLISFYEKMQSDKGSIPDRFSAQQFSDYHSELNMSSLELGDSALYFCASSFGSGNTIYFGEGSWLTVV.

Only a few counts were recorded for this clone. The CDR3 sequence is CASSLARLAGGQETQYF. CDR3 nucleotide sequence: TGTGCCAGCAGCTTAGCGCGACTAGCGGGGGGACAAGAGACCCAGTACTTC. The chain employs TRBV7-2 and TRBJ2-5, with 13 nucleotides matching TRBD2. V shed 0 bases, J shed 2 bases, and the junction held 3 bases outside the gene matches. This CDR3 region has 17 residues. Looked up from germline, CDR1 is SGHTA and CDR2 is FQGNSA.

The rearrangement joins TRBV11-1 to TRBJ2-5; D not resolved. CDR3 size: 14 residues. CDR1 is SGHAT, CDR2 FQDESV, per germline (reference sequence). V shed 5 bases and J shed 5 bases, with 15 bases lying between them. CDR3: CASSLPILGETQYF. The CDR3 DNA is TGTGCCAGCAGCCTCCCAATCCTGGGGGAGACCCAGTACTTC.

The V call is TRBV9, the J call TRBJ1-2; possible D gene TRBD1, 5 bases. The germline CDR1 and CDR2 sequences are SGDLS and YYNGEE. V was shortened by 0 bases and J by 4 bases, with 13 bases between the two germline ends. The CDR3 spans 15 residues. In DNA form, the CDR3 reads TGTGCCAGCAGCGTAGCACCAGGGAGCTTCTATGGCTACACCTTC. This gives the protein CASSVAPGSFYGYTF.

Remarks on this clone: Different DNA sequences within this sample yield the same CDR3. The chain employs TRBV29-1 and TRBJ2-5; D gene ambiguous. Germline CDR1 is SQVTM and CDR2 is ANQGSEA. The CDR3 sequence is 10 residues long. Trimming removed 4 bases from V and 5 bases from J, with 5 bases in between. The CDR3 loop is CSVGLETQYF. DNA of the CDR3: TGCAGCGTTGGGCTTGAGACCCAGTACTTC.

The CDR3 nucleotides read TGTGCCTGGAACAGGGATGGCGATGAGCAGTTCTTC. Protein product: CAWNRDGDEQFF. This rearrangement joins TRBV30 to TRBJ2-1; D is perhaps TRBD1 (6 bases). The CDR3 runs 12 residues. The V end was cut by 4 bases, the J end by 8 bases, with 12 bases between. Germline V CDR1 and CDR2: GTSNPN, SVGIG (reference sequence).

V gene TRBV15 combines with J gene TRBJ2-3; weak D call: TRBD1 (5 bases). Germline lookup yields CDR1 LNHNV and CDR2 YYDKDF (reference sequence). Trimming left V 0 bases short and J 7 bases short, with 8 bases between. The CDR3 is made up of 13 amino acids. The CDR3 is CATSRDRGNTQYF. The CDR3 DNA sequence: TGTGCCACCAGCAGAGATAGGGGCAATACGCAGTATTTT.

The chain joins TRBV18 to TRBJ2-3, with 9 bases identical to TRBD2. CDR1 KGHSH and CDR2 LQKENI come from the germline V gene. Trimming removed 4 bases from V and 4 bases from J; junction bases left unmatched: 0. The length of the CDR3 is 13 residues. CDR3 protein: CASSLAGADTQYF. In DNA, the CDR3 is TGTGCCAGCTCACTAGCGGGAGCAGATACGCAGTATTTT.

The chain couples TRBV6-6 to TRBJ1-5; possible D gene TRBD1, 5 bases. The germline V gene has CDR1 MNHNY and CDR2 SVGAGI (reference sequence). The V end was cut by 8 bases, the J end by 1 base, with 9 bases between. This CDR3 comprises 13 residues. CDR3 coding DNA: TGTGCCAGCGCACGGGGGAGCAATCAGCCCCAGCATTTT. This codes for CASARGSNQPQHF.

The gene calls are TRBV7-9 and TRBJ1-5, with TRBD1 matching over 11 bases. CDR3 length: 15 residues. Germline CDR1 reads SEHNR; CDR2 reads FQNEAQ (reference sequence). V lost 4 bases to trimming and J lost 6 bases; unmatched junction nucleotides: 5. In DNA form, the CDR3 reads TGTGCCAGCAGCTCCGGACAGGGGGCTGTTCAGCCCCAGCATTTT. Translation gives CASSSGQGAVQPQHF.

The V gene is TRBV28, the J gene TRBJ1-2; D not certain. This CDR3 has 14 residues. Trimming cost V 3 bases and J 3 bases, with 11 bases left between them. Germline V lookup: CDR1 MDHEN, CDR2 SYDVKM. DNA of the CDR3: TGTGCCAGCAGTTTGGCCGAGAATTACTATGGCTACACCTTC. Amino acids: CASSLAENYYGYTF.

This clone was observed a few times. CDR3 in DNA: TGCAGCGTTGATGCGGGGGTGAAAGAGACCCAGTACTTC. This sequence encodes CSVDAGVKETQYF. V is TRBV29-1 and J is TRBJ2-5, with 7 bases fitting TRBD2. Per germline, CDR1 SQVTM and CDR2 ANQGSEA. The junction had 4 bases not matched to a gene; V was cut back by 3 bases and J by 3 bases. CDR3 length equals 13 residues.

Points on this clone: Within the sample, other DNA sequences also encode this same CDR3. The chain joins TRBV29-1 to TRBJ2-3, with 9 nucleotides matching TRBD2. Germline lookup yields CDR1 SQVTM and CDR2 ANQGSEA. Trimming took 4 bases from V and 2 from J; bases not matched to a gene: 1. The CDR3 totals 13 residues. CDR3 nucleotides: TGCAGCGTTGGGGGACTAGCCACAGATACGCAGTATTTT. Amino acids: CSVGGLATDTQYF.

The table lists this clone with a few counts. The gene calls are TRBV18 and TRBJ1-1; D unclear. The CDR3 has 13 amino acids. V gave up 1 base and J gave up 7 bases, with 10 bases separating them. CDR1 is KGHSH, CDR2 LQKENI, per germline. CDR3 amino acids: CASSPRTDIEAFF. CDR3 DNA: TGTGCCAGCTCACCACGAACAGATATTGAAGCTTTCTTT.

This clone appeared a few times. The V and J genes are TRBV30 and TRBJ2-3; tentatively, D is TRBD2 (6 bases). CDR1 is GTSNPN, CDR2 SVGIG, per germline (reference sequence). Between the trimmed V and J ends, which lost 3 bases and 0 bases, there was a span of 13 bases. This CDR3 has 15 residues. The CDR3 here is CAWSNGSPSTDTQYF. CDR3 nucleotide sequence: TGTGCCTGGAGCAACGGGAGTCCCAGCACAGATACGCAGTATTTT.

This clone turned up a few times. The rearrangement uses TRBV4-2 and TRBJ2-1; 8 bases match TRBD2. CDR3 length: 17 residues. Germline values: CDR1 LGHNA, CDR2 YNFKEQ. With 1 base clipped from V and 9 bases from J, the junction kept 14 bases outside the gene matches. The CDR3 sequence: CASSQVSGLAVIREQFF. CDR3 coding DNA: TGTGCCAGCAGCCAAGTTTCTGGACTAGCTGTTATACGTGAGCAGTTCTTC.

This clone was seen only a few times. V is TRBV7-9 and J is TRBJ2-2; D not resolved. The V gene lost 1 base and the J gene lost 0 bases, with 15 bases spanning the gap. Per the germline V gene, CDR1 is SEHNR and CDR2 is FQNEAQ (reference sequence). The CDR3 consists of 18 residues. CDR3 coding DNA: TGTGCCAGCAGCTTAGTTGTCGGGCCCCGCGCGAACACCGGGGAGCTGTTTTTT. Amino acid sequence: CASSLVVGPRANTGELFF.

This clone appeared a few times. The chain carries TRBV7-2 and TRBJ2-1; 10 positions match TRBD2. J lost 12 bases, V lost 4 bases, and 3 bases had no gene match. Germline lookup yields CDR1 SGHTA and CDR2 FQGNSA. CDR3 length equals 12 residues. This CDR3 reads CASSSRLAGQFF. As DNA, the CDR3 is TGTGCCAGCAGCTCCCGACTAGCGGGGCAGTTCTTC.

This clone was picked up a small number of times. The chain is built from TRBV9 and TRBJ2-1; 10 bases are shared with TRBD2. Germline CDR1 and CDR2: SGDLS and YYNGEE. The CDR3 covers 17 residues. The trim removed 2 bases at V and 4 bases at J, leaving 9 bases unmatched. In DNA, the CDR3 is TGTGCCAGCAGCGTCGGTACCGGGACTAGCGAATACAATGAGCAGTTCTTC. Residues: CASSVGTGTSEYNEQFF.

This clone turned up a few times. The genes are TRBV7-9 and TRBJ1-4; D gene unclear. The CDR3 is 14 residues long. V was trimmed by 6 bases and J by 0 bases, leaving 8 bases between them. Germline V CDR1 and CDR2: SEHNR, FQNEAQ (reference sequence). In DNA form, the CDR3 reads TGTGCCAGCAGTCGAGCCGCAACTAATGAAAAACTGTTTTTT. It translates to CASSRAATNEKLFF.

The chain has TRBV29-1 and TRBJ2-1, with 7 bases aligning to TRBD2. CDR1 and CDR2 from the germline V gene are SQVTM and ANQGSEA. The length of the CDR3 is 15 residues. V shed 4 bases, J shed 3 bases, and the junction held 9 bases outside the gene matches. As DNA, the CDR3 is TGCAGCGTTGCAGGTCGACTAGCCGTCTACAATGAGCAGTTCTTC. This encodes CSVAGRLAVYNEQFF.

This clone was counted between two and nine times. The rearrangement links TRBV29-1 to TRBJ2-2; D might be TRBD1 (5 bases). The ends were cut back, 5 bases at V and 4 bases at J, with 14 bases in the middle. The CDR3 spans 14 residues. CDR1 and CDR2 (germline): SQVTM, ANQGSEA. The CDR3 bases are TGCAGCGTTCACCCCCGGACAAGCACCGGGGAGCTGTTTTTT. It yields the protein CSVHPRTSTGELFF.

This chain joins TRBV4-1 and TRBJ2-3, with D maybe TRBD2 (8 bases). Trimming removed 2 bases from V and 4 bases from J, with 16 bases in between. This CDR3 has 16 amino acids. The germline CDR1 and CDR2 sequences are MGHRA and YSYEKL. CDR3 loop: CASSQPTGGGSDTQYF. The CDR3 nucleotides are TGCGCCAGCAGCCAACCCACGGGAGGGGGCTCAGATACGCAGTATTTT.

This clone was observed a handful of times. The chain combines TRBV10-3 with TRBJ2-3; TRBD2 aligns across 7 bases. In germline, CDR1 is ENHRY, CDR2 SYGVKD. V shed 10 bases and J 3 bases; nucleotides not matched to a gene: 10. This CDR3 spans 14 amino acids. The CDR3 spells CATSTGRETDTQYF. For the CDR3, the DNA is TGTGCCACCTCCACGGGGCGGGAGACAGATACGCAGTATTTT.